Listed below are T cell receptor beta chains from one sample, sequenced in a study of blood T cell repertoires in COVID-19. Sequenced by immunoSEQ multiplex PCR; TCRdb stores in-frame clones only, minus some. The sample has over 400,000 clones; roughly nine tenths are singletons. Sequenced material: PBMCs or T cells enriched from blood (not recorded which). These receptors were collected from a woman aged 55 to 70 who had recovered from COVID-19. CDR3s include the opening cysteine and the closing phenylalanine or tryptophan. A D gene is named only where the DNA matches it firmly. Some rows mark clone size as missing; the rest say once, few, many or name a class of expanded clone.

j_gene | v_gene | abundance | d_gene | CDR3aa | CDR3nt
TRBJ2-5 | TRBV11-2 | once | TRBD2 | CASSLGVAGGLETQYF | TGTGCCAGCAGCCTCGGGGTAGCGGGGGGGCTGGAGACCCAGTACTTC
TRBJ1-3 | TRBV24-1 | - | TRBD1 | CATSGGTAPSGNTIYF | TGTGCCACCAGTGGTGGGACAGCTCCCTCTGGAAACACCATATATTTT
TRBJ1-1 | TRBV11-2 | - | - | CASSPWGGRLMNTEAFF | TGTGCCAGCAGCCCCTGGGGAGGCAGGCTCATGAACACTGAAGCTTTCTTT
TRBJ1-3 | TRBV2 | - | TRBD1 | CASSSRRGAAGNTIYF | TGTGCCAGCAGCTCGCGCAGGGGGGCTGCTGGAAACACCATATATTTT
TRBJ1-5 | TRBV24-1 | - | - | CATSDEHGPQHF | TGTGCCACCAGTGATGAACATGGGCCCCAGCATTTT
TRBJ2-3 | TRBV13 | - | TRBD2 | CASSIWTSGSTDTQYF | TGTGCCAGCAGCATCTGGACTAGCGGTAGCACAGATACGCAGTATTTT
TRBJ2-2 | TRBV12-3/TRBV12-4 | - | TRBD1 | CASRPQGVGELFF | TGTGCCAGCAGACCACAGGGGGTCGGGGAGCTGTTTTTT
TRBJ2-1 | TRBV7-2 | - | - | CASSRRVGDEQFF | TGTGCCAGCAGCCGAAGGGTCGGGGATGAGCAGTTCTTC
TRBJ2-2 | TRBV9 | - | - | CASSGQGSLNTGELFF | TGTGCCAGCAGCGGGCAGGGGTCTTTGAACACCGGGGAGCTGTTTTTT
TRBJ1-1 | TRBV7-8 | few | - | CASSFGQFMNTEAFF | TGTGCCAGCAGCTTCGGACAGTTCATGAACACTGAAGCTTTCTTT
TRBJ2-5 | TRBV5-1 | - | TRBD2 | CASSSYSGGAEETQYF | TGCGCCAGCAGCTCCTATAGCGGGGGGGCCGAGGAGACCCAGTACTTC
TRBJ1-1 | TRBV19 | once | TRBD1 | CASSPYRGGTEAFF | TGTGCCAGTAGTCCCTACAGGGGCGGCACTGAAGCTTTCTTT
TRBJ2-1 | TRBV2 | - | TRBD2 | CASSFTSGAGYEQFF | TGTGCCAGCAGCTTTACTAGCGGGGCTGGTTATGAGCAGTTCTTC
TRBJ1-1 | TRBV24-1 | - | - | CATSDLEGRTEAFF | TGTGCCACCAGTGATTTGGAGGGAAGGACTGAAGCTTTCTTT
TRBJ2-7 | TRBV19 | few | - | CASSARVPLRPAEQYF | TGTGCCAGTAGCGCCCGGGTCCCCCTGCGTCCGGCCGAGCAGTACTTC
TRBJ1-5 | TRBV19 | - | - | CASSIGDIYSNQPQHF | TGTGCCAGTAGTATAGGGGACATCTATAGCAATCAGCCCCAGCATTTT
TRBJ1-2 | TRBV5-6 | - | TRBD1 | CASSSQGAYGYTF | TGTGCCAGCAGCTCCCAGGGGGCCTATGGCTACACCTTC
TRBJ1-3 | TRBV7-2 | - | TRBD1 | CASSPTGAGNTIYF | TGTGCCAGCAGCCCTACAGGGGCTGGAAACACCATATATTTT
TRBJ1-1 | TRBV2 | - | - | CAKARRGGGTEAFF | TGTGCCAAAGCAAGGAGGGGAGGGGGCACTGAAGCTTTCTTT
TRBJ2-3 | TRBV6-5 | - | - | CASSREGLSTDTQYF | TGTGCCAGCAGCCGTGAAGGACTCAGCACAGATACGCAGTATTTT
TRBJ1-3 | TRBV28 | - | - | CASSAGGSGNTIYF | TGTGCCAGCAGTGCGGGGGGCTCTGGAAACACCATATATTTT
TRBJ1-5 | TRBV19 | - | TRBD1 | CASRIYGTGDQPQHF | TGTGCCAGTAGGATCTACGGGACAGGGGATCAGCCCCAGCATTTT
TRBJ1-1 | TRBV29-1 | - | - | CSVEAGLNTEAFF | TGCAGCGTTGAGGCGGGGCTGAACACTGAAGCTTTCTTT
TRBJ1-3 | TRBV24-1 | - | - | CATSDPGFSGNTIYF | TGTGCCACCAGTGACCCGGGTTTCTCTGGAAACACCATATATTTT
TRBJ1-1 | TRBV5-6 | - | - | CASSLAGYPRTTEAFF | TGTGCCAGCAGCTTGGCAGGTTATCCCCGAACCACTGAAGCTTTCTTT
TRBJ1-5 | TRBV15 | - | - | CATSRFPNQPQHF | TGTGCCACCAGCAGATTCCCTAATCAGCCCCAGCATTTT
TRBJ1-3 | TRBV6-5 | - | - | CASSRYNTIYF | TGTGCCAGCAGTCGCTACAACACCATATATTTT
TRBJ2-6 | TRBV6-6 | - | - | CASSQRTAGSGANVLTF | TGTGCCAGCAGTCAGAGGACAGCAGGCTCTGGGGCCAACGTCCTGACTTTC
TRBJ2-1 | TRBV7-9 | once | TRBD2 | CASSFSGGGNEQFF | TGTGCCAGCAGCTTTAGCGGGGGGGGCAATGAGCAGTTCTTC